The T cell receptor (beta chain) described here comes from a study of cytomegalovirus exposure and HLA in healthy donors. The overall study: The Caucasian-associated ancestry cluster held 65% to 90% of around 380 genotyped donors.

The PCR made use of 60 Vbeta and 13 Jbeta primers. Only in-frame clones appear in the TCRdb table, and some are missing; sequencing was by immunoSEQ multiplex PCR. The profile shows fewer than 150,000 clones, more than 70% of them singletons. General study findings and limits: In a later analysis, TCR beta V- and J-gene trimming showed a link to a missense DCLRE1C variant.

The CDR3 is 15 amino acids. Trimming left V 1 base short and J 3 bases short, with 12 bases between. The V gene's germline CDR1 is SGHDT and CDR2 YYEEEE. Worth noting for this clone: What it binds is unknown.

The chain recombines TRBV5-6 with TRBJ2-3; a possible D gene is TRBD2 (6 bases). Specimen: PBMCs. The sequence was collected from a woman younger than 45 in good health and CMV-seropositive. The CDR3 DNA sequence: TGTGCCAGCAGCTTGCGCTTGGCGGGGACAGATACGCAGTATTTT. Translation: CASSLRLAGTDTQYF.